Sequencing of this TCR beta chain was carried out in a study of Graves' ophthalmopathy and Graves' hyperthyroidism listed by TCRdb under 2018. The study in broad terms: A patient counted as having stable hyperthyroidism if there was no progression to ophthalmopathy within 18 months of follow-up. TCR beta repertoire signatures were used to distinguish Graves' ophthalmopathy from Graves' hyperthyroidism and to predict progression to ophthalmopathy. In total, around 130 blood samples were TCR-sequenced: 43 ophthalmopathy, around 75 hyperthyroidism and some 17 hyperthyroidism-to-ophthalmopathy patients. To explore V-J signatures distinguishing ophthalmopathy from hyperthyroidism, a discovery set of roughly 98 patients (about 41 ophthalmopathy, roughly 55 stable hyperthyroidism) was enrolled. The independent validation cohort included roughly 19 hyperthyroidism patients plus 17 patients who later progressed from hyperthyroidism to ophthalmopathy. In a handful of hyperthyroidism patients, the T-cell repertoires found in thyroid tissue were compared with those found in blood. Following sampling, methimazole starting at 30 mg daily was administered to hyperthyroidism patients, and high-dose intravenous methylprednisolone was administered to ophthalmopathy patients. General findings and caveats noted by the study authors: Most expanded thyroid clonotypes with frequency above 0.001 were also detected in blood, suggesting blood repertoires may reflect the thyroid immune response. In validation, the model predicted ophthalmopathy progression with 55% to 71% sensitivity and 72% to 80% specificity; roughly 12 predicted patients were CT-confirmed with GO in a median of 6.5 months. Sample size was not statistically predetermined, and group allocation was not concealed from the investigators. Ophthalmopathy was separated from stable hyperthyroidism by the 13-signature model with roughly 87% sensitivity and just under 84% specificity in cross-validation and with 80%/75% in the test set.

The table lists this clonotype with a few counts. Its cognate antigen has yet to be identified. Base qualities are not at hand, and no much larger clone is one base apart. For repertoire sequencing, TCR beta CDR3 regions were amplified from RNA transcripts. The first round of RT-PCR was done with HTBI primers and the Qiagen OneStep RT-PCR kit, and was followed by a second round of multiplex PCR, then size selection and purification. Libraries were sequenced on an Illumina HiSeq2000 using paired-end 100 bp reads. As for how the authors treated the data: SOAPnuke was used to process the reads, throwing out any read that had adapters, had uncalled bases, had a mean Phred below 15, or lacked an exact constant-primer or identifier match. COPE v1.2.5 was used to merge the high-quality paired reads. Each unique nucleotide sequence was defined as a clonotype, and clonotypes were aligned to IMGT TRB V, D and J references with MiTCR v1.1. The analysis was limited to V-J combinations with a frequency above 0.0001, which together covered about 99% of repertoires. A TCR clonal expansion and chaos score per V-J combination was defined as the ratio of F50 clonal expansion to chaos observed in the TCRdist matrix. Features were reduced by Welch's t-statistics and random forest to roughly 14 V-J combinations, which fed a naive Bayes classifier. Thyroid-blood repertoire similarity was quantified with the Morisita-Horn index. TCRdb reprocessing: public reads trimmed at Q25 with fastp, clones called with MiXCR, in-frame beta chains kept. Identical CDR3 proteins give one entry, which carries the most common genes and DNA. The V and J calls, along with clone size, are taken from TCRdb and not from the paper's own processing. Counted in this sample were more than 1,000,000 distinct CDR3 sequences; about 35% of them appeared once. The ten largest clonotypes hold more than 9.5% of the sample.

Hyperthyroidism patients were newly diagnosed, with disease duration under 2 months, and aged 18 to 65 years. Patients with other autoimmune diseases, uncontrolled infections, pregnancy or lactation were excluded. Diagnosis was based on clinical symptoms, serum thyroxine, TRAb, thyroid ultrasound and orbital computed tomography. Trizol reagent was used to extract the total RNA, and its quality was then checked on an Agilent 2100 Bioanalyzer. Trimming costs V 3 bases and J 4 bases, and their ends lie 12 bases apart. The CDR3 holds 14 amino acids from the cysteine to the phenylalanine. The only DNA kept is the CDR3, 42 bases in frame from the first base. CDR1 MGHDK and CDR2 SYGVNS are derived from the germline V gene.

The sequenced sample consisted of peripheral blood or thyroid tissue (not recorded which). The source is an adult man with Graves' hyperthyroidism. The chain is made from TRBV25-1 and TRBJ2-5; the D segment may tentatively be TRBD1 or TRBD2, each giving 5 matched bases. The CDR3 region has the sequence CASSEPGRRETQYF. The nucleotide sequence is TGTGCCAGCAGTGAGCCGGGACGGCGAGAGACCCAGTACTTC. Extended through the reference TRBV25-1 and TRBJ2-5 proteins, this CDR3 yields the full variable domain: EADIYQTPRYLVIGTGKKITLECSQTMGHDKMYWYQQDPGMELHLIHYSYGVNSTEKGDLSSESTVSRIRTEHFPLTLESARPSHTSQYLCASSEPGRRETQYFGPGTRLLVL.